The 20 T cell receptor beta chains presented below share a single source sample, sequenced in a study of T cells after yellow fever vaccination. Each CDR3 protein gets one entry after TCRdb re-called the 5' RACE reads with MiXCR. Of 200,000 to 300,000 distinct CDR3 sequences in the sample, under 15% were seen once. The sample in question was CD4+ T cells sorted from PBMCs, obtained 45 days after the yellow fever booster vaccination. The receptors were sampled from a man younger than 40 who received the YFV17D yellow fever vaccine.

This clonotype was detected only a few times. The CDR3 DNA follows: TGTGCCAGCAGCTCGCGAGCGGGACAAGAGACCCAGTACTTC. This codes for CASSSRAGQETQYF. The V and J genes are TRBV13 and TRBJ2-5; TRBD2 matches at 7 bases. V dropped 4 bases and J dropped 2; count of bases not matched to a gene: 4. The V gene's germline CDR1 is PRHDT and CDR2 FYEKMQ (reference sequence). The CDR3 runs 14 residues.

This clonotype was counted between two and nine times. CDR3 DNA sequence: TGTGCCAGCAGCTTCGCCAGGGAAGAGACCCAGTACTTC. This sequence encodes CASSFAREETQYF. The V and J genes are TRBV7-2 and TRBJ2-5, with D tentatively TRBD1 (5 bases). V was pared by 3 bases and J by 3 bases, with 8 bases between. From germline, CDR1 is SGHTA and CDR2 FQGNSA. This CDR3 contains 13 residues.

This clonotype was recorded at least ten times. The V call is TRBV7-6, the J call TRBJ2-5, with 9 bases fitting TRBD2. Germline trimming cut 1 base from V and 5 bases from J; bases unmatched to any gene: 5. The CDR3 sequence is 15 residues long. Germline CDR1 is SGHVS and CDR2 is FNYEAQ. CDR3 nucleotides: TGTGCCAGCAGCTTAGGTGCGGGAGGGACGGAGACCCAGTACTTC. Translation gives CASSLGAGGTETQYF.

This clonotype occurred a few times. The rearrangement links TRBV20-1 to TRBJ2-1; perhaps D is TRBD1 or TRBD2 (6 bases each). V was trimmed by 5 bases and J by 0 bases, leaving 11 bases between them. CDR1 is DFQATT, CDR2 SNEGSKA, per germline (reference sequence). There are 14 residues in the CDR3. CDR3 coding DNA: TGCAGTGCTGGGGGGCCCCCCTCCTACAATGAGCAGTTCTTC. Its translation: CSAGGPPSYNEQFF.

V gene TRBV18 combines with J gene TRBJ2-1; the match to TRBD2 covers 14 bases. The CDR3 runs to 14 residues. Germline CDR1 KGHSH, CDR2 LQKENI. Losses at the gene ends were 6 bases for V and 9 bases for J; bases not matched to a gene: 4. DNA for the CDR3: TGTGCCAGCTCCCCCGGACTAGCGGGAGGTGAGCAGTTCTTC. This codes for CASSPGLAGGEQFF.

This clonotype was detected only a few times. This chain joins TRBV6-2 or TRBV6-3 and TRBJ2-7; TRBD2 is a possible D gene (5 bases). The V gene lost 5 bases and the J gene lost 4 bases, with 15 bases spanning the gap. CDR1 is MNHEY, CDR2 SVGEGT, per germline. The CDR3 extends over 14 amino acids. This CDR3 reads CASSDLATNYEQYF. The CDR3 DNA is TGTGCCAGCAGTGACTTAGCGACAAATTACGAGCAGTACTTC.

This clonotype appeared a few times. The chain combines TRBV20-1 with TRBJ2-7; maybe TRBD2 (6 bases). The CDR3 has 13 residues. Germline V CDR1 and CDR2: DFQATT, SNEGSKA (reference sequence). CDR3 sequence: CSHWDLEGYEQYF. CDR3 DNA: TGCAGCCACTGGGACTTGGAAGGGTACGAGCAGTACTTC.

The sample holds a few counts of this clonotype. The chain recombines TRBV7-9 with TRBJ2-7; D unresolved. The V gene's germline CDR1 is SEHNR and CDR2 FQNEAQ (reference sequence). V shed 7 bases and J shed 5 bases, with 12 bases lying between them. The CDR3 extends over 12 amino acids. The CDR3 nucleotides read TGTGCCAGCATGCACGAGTTCGACGAGCAGTACTTC. Encoded protein: CASMHEFDEQYF.

The chain carries TRBV10-3 and TRBJ2-6; a weak D match, TRBD1 (6 bases). This CDR3 is built from 15 residues. Per the germline V gene, CDR1 is ENHRY and CDR2 is SYGVKD. V lost 6 bases, J lost 1 base, and 10 bases lay in between. The CDR3 coding sequence is TGTGCCATCAGCCACACAGGGTCTGGGGCCAACGTCCTGACTTTC. It codes for CAISHTGSGANVLTF.

Only a few counts were recorded for this clonotype. The J gene is TRBJ2-5, the V gene TRBV7-2; 11 nucleotides agree with TRBD2. CDR1 and CDR2 from the germline V gene are SGHTA and FQGNSA. This CDR3 comprises 14 residues. With 5 bases clipped from V and 5 bases from J, the junction kept 4 bases outside the gene matches. Here the CDR3 reads CASSVLAGVETQYF. The CDR3 DNA reads as TGTGCCAGCAGCGTACTAGCGGGAGTCGAGACCCAGTACTTC.

The CDR3 here is CASIVAGGYNEQFF. CDR3 bases: TGTGCCAGCATTGTAGCGGGTGGGTACAATGAGCAGTTCTTC. The chain uses TRBV12-3 or TRBV12-4 and TRBJ2-1; 7 nucleotides match TRBD2. CDR3 size: 14 residues. Trimming took 7 bases from V and 4 from J; bases not matched to a gene: 7.

This chain uses TRBV7-2 with TRBJ2-1; D call uncertain. Germline V gene data show CDR1 as SGHTA and CDR2 as FQGNSA. The CDR3 is 11 amino acids. V dropped 7 bases and J dropped 9 bases, with 10 bases sitting between them. The CDR3 DNA reads as TGTGCCAGCAACCATTTCGGTGAGCAGTTCTTC. It is translated as CASNHFGEQFF.

Notes on this clonotype: A read error may produce the germline difference seen at one junction end. The chain is built from TRBV12-3 or TRBV12-4 and TRBJ1-2; D remains unclear. The CDR3 is 12 residues long. CDR3 sequence: CVSSLTDYGYTF. In nucleotides, the CDR3 is TGTGTCAGCAGTTTGACGGATTATGGCTACACCTTC.

The chain employs TRBV20-1 and TRBJ2-3, with D perhaps TRBD2 (5 bases). V was trimmed by 4 bases and J by 0 bases, leaving 14 bases between them. The germline gives CDR1 DFQATT, CDR2 SNEGSKA (reference sequence). The CDR3 runs to 15 residues. CDR3 sequence: CSAMAGSTSTDTQYF. The DNA of the CDR3 is TGCAGTGCTATGGCGGGCTCCACGAGCACAGATACGCAGTATTTT.

This clonotype turned up a few times. The rearrangement links TRBV7-2 to TRBJ2-3; tentative D call: TRBD2 (6 bases). The CDR3 is 13 residues long. Trimming removed 5 bases at V and 13 bases at J, with 19 bases between. CDR1 and CDR2 (germline): SGHTA, FQGNSA. CDR3 sequence reads: CASSTRPGWGEYF. CDR3 bases: TGTGCCAGCAGCACCCGGCCAGGGTGGGGGGAGTATTTT.

This clonotype came up a few times. The chain combines TRBV29-1 with TRBJ2-3; D remains ambiguous. CDR3 length equals 13 residues. The germline gives CDR1 SQVTM, CDR2 ANQGSEA. For the CDR3, the DNA is TGCGTTAGTAGGACCCATTACACAGATACGCAGTATTTT. Translation: CVSRTHYTDTQYF.

This clonotype was observed a few times. V and J are TRBV12-3 or TRBV12-4 and TRBJ2-7; maybe TRBD2 (5 bases). V dropped 7 bases and J dropped 7 bases, with 20 bases sitting between them. This CDR3 has 14 residues. CDR3 sequence (DNA): TGTGCCAGCAAATTGACCTCCATACCGGGGGAGCAGTACTTC. Its protein is CASKLTSIPGEQYF.

J is TRBJ2-5 and V is TRBV12-3 or TRBV12-4; TRBD2 might be the D (5 bases). Trimming stripped 0 bases from V and 4 bases from J, with 9 bases between. The CDR3 runs to 14 residues. CDR3 nucleotides: TGTGCCAGCAGTTTAGCGGGAGAAACAGAGACCCAGTACTTC. Translation gives CASSLAGETETQYF.

This clonotype has a handful of counts. The rearrangement joins TRBV5-8 to TRBJ2-2; TRBD2 matches at 10 bases. Trimming cost V 1 base and J 0 bases; bases outside gene matches: 3. The CDR3 runs 17 residues. Germline loops: CDR1 SGHTS, CDR2 YDEGEE. CDR3 bases: TGTGCCAGCAGCTTGACTAGCGGGACTGCGAACACCGGGGAGCTGTTTTTT. Protein product: CASSLTSGTANTGELFF. The complete variable domain, with remaining parts taken from reference TRBV5-8 and TRBJ2-2, reads EAGVTQSPTHLIKTRGQQATLRCSPISGHTSVYWYQQALGLGLQFLLWYDEGEERNRGNFPPRFSGRQFPNYSSELNVNALELEDSALYLCASSLTSGTANTGELFFGEGSRLTVL.

The chain recombines TRBV4-3 with TRBJ2-2; no clear D. CDR1 and CDR2 (germline): LGHNA, YSLEER. This CDR3 contains 16 residues. Trimming took off 1 base at V and 5 bases at J, with 14 bases between the two ends. This chain's CDR3 is CASSQAWNIGTGELFF. In DNA form, the CDR3 reads TGCGCCAGCAGCCAAGCTTGGAACATCGGGACCGGGGAGCTGTTTTTT.